This entry features one T cell receptor (beta chain) sequence. What antigen it recognizes has not been identified. No much larger clone exists at a distance of one base, and base qualities are not known. The CDR3 regions of human TCRbeta chains were analyzed by immunosequencing. For the original study's pipeline: Repertoire TCRs were matched against a reference library of SARS-CoV-2-specific TCRs generated with the MIRA antigen-specificity platform. Breadth meant the fraction of unique TCRs that were SARS-CoV-2-associated, whereas depth meant the fraction of total T cells that were SARS-CoV-2-associated. Using the MIRA data, every spike-specific TCR was mapped to the spike region that the TCR reacted to and assigned to either a CD4 or a CD8 class. Log10-transformed breadth and depth values were compared by one-way ANOVA with Sidak's multiple comparisons tests. TCRdb stores this immuneACCESS table with in-frame sequences only. Part of the clones is absent; in the studies checked, under half of the shortfall reflects unresolved V genes, and no reason is known for the rest. That table supplies the V and J calls and clone size; D and trimming were determined from the DNA. The table for this sample lists some 83,000 clones; about 82% of them were counted only once. 8.7% of the sample rests with the top ten.

These data originate in a study of T cell responses to AZD1222 COVID-19 vaccine (TCRdb year 2021). Study-level background: AZD1222 recipients whose second dose came at about 4 weeks and those whose second dose came at about 12 weeks were combined into one group, since spike-specific TCR depth and breadth did not differ between the two schedules. A total of just over 230 trial participants underwent TCR sequencing, of whom 207 received two doses of AZD1222 and about 25 received two doses of the MenACWY control vaccine. Trial participants were enrolled by age into 18-55, 56-69 and 70-plus year subgroups, with about 150, 28 and 57 TCR-sequenced participants respectively. What the study reported, not specific to this receptor: No day 14 peak-response samples were available, so repertoires were characterized only after the peak T cell response. Conclusions about previously exposed vaccinees were limited because only six or seven AZD1222 recipients were SARS-CoV-2 seropositive at baseline. In the small 56-69-year group, the increase in depth fell short of significance, most likely because of low power. Most participants were white British and females outnumbered males, and the authors suggested that clonal diversity may have been underestimated. Spike-specific TCR breadth and depth rose significantly after two AZD1222 doses compared with day 0 and with MenACWY recipients. Nearly half of unique spike-specific TCRs reportedly recognized epitopes outside regions mutated in the B.1.351 and B.1.1.7 variants. Vaccine-associated CD4 TCRs spanned the whole spike protein, with dominant responses in regions 160-218 and 743-854.

The CDR3, cysteine through phenylalanine, is 16 amino acids long. Only CDR3 DNA remains: 48 bases, in frame from the first base. According to the germline V gene, CDR1 reads SGHTA and CDR2 reads FQGNSA. V lost 5 bases and J lost 2 bases, and the count of bases not matched to a germline gene is 7. What this sample's time point label stands for: baseline before first vaccination. Vaccinee samples came from UK trials COV001 and COV002, including a single-blind randomized controlled phase 2/3 trial of AZD1222 (ChAdOx1 nCoV-19) in healthy adults. For TCRbeta chain sequencing, PBMC samples were collected from trial participants at day 0 and at day 28 after the second dose.

This sequence was found in an adult in good health. The sample in question was peripheral blood, obtained on day 0 of AZD1222 vaccination. This receptor chain uses TRBV7-2 and TRBJ2-3, with TRBD2 matching 10 junction bases. The DNA reads TGTGCCAGCAGCGTCACCGGGACTAGCGACACAGATACGCAGTATTTT. Its protein is CASSVTGTSDTDTQYF.